The clone carrying this TCR beta chain appeared a single time. Its antigen is currently unknown. This sample was included in a study of shared clonotypes between healthy human individuals. Study outcomes and limitations: Incompleteness in sorted-subset sequencing, despite large depth, was shown by rarefaction. Memory subsets generally showed lower estimated richness than naive subsets. Sharing across a handful of donors was seen in approximately 5.2% of naive CD4 clonotypes.

Naive CD8 populations comprised CD45RO-negative cells positively selected for CCR7, excluding terminally differentiated effector memory CD45RA+ cells. Every donor, a Caucasian adult, lived in Nashville, Tennessee. In germline, CDR1 is LGHNA, CDR2 YSLEER. V gave up 0 bases and J gave up 2 bases; unmatched junction bases: 2. The CDR3 has 16 residues. The repertoire was sequenced with immunoSEQ multiplex PCR; TCRdb's copy has only in-frame clones and lacks some. The top ten clones hold 0.3% of a sample with 550,000 to 600,000 clones, 95% to 98% of them seen once. The rearrangement uses TRBV4-3 and TRBJ2-2; 8 positions match TRBD2. The specimen sequenced was naive CD8+ T cells sorted from blood. The receptor's source is a man aged 25 to 40 in good health. The CDR3 region is CASSQETSGNTGELFF. CDR3 sequence (DNA): TGCGCCAGCAGCCAAGAAACTAGCGGTAACACCGGGGAGCTGTTTTTT.